This TCR beta chain was retrieved from a study of cytomegalovirus exposure and HLA in healthy donors. Both 60 Vbeta primers and 13 Jbeta primers went into the PCR. TCRdb keeps only in-frame clones here, not all; method: immunoSEQ multiplex PCR. The data hold tens of thousands of clones, with around 84% observed a single time. Trimming took 3 bases from V and 8 from J, leaving 14 bases between them. This CDR3 region has 14 residues. The germline CDR1 and CDR2 sequences are SGHKS and YYEKEE (reference sequence). This TCR was recovered from a male donor in good health and CMV-seronegative. The source material was PBMCs. This chain connects TRBV5-5 to TRBJ1-4; D may be TRBD1 (5 bases). The CDR3: CASSSGDVREKLFF. The CDR3, as DNA: TGTGCCAGCAGCTCGGGGGACGTAAGGGAAAAACTGTTTTTT.